One and the same sample provided the 26 T cell receptor beta chains below, sequenced in a study of control samples from healthy donors and cancer patients (dated by TCRdb to 2020 to 2021). Library generation was performed with the immunoSEQ multiplex PCR assay. TCRdb limited this immuneACCESS table to in-frame rearrangements with V and J called. A share of clones is missing; checked studies link under half to unresolved V genes, and the rest is unexplained. For this sample the table gives under 75,000 clones, of which 65% to 90% were detected only once. The ten top clones hold approximately 5% of the sample. What was sequenced was blood. These receptors all stem from a man between 40 and 49 years old in good health.

This clone appeared once. The rearrangement links TRBV6-6 to TRBJ2-7, with 9 bases fitting TRBD1. The V segment lost 2 bases and the J segment 5 bases; nucleotides outside the gene matches: 7. The CDR3 sequence is 15 residues long. Germline-derived CDR1 and CDR2 are MNHNY and SVGAGI (reference sequence). Here the CDR3 DNA reads TGTGCCAGCAGTTACCGGGACAGGGTTCTGGACGAGCAGTACTTC. Its translation: CASSYRDRVLDEQYF.

The chain recombines TRBV6-5 with TRBJ1-5; 7 bases are a match to TRBD1. The CDR3 has 14 residues. V gave up 2 bases and J gave up 7 bases; unmatched junction bases: 5. Germline CDR1 is MNHEY and CDR2 is SVGAGI. The CDR3 spells CASSYTGVSQPQHF. CDR3 nucleotides: TGTGCCAGCAGTTACACAGGGGTGAGCCAGCCCCAGCATTTT.

This clone was recorded at least ten times. J is TRBJ1-4 and V is TRBV4-3; D may be TRBD1 (5 bases). CDR1 LGHNA and CDR2 YSLEER come from the germline V gene. The CDR3 has 16 amino acids. Trimming left V 0 bases short and J 8 bases short, with 16 bases between. CDR3 protein: CASSQETPGGSEKLFF. In DNA, the CDR3 is TGCGCCAGCAGCCAAGAGACTCCCGGGGGGAGCGAAAAACTGTTTTTT.

This chain joins TRBV7-2 and TRBJ2-2; a possible D gene is TRBD1 (6 bases). Per the germline V gene, CDR1 is SGHTA and CDR2 is FQGNSA. V dropped 3 bases and J dropped 5 bases, with 10 bases sitting between them. The length of the CDR3 is 14 residues. The CDR3 sequence: CASSFSQGTGELFF. As DNA, the CDR3 is TGTGCCAGCAGCTTCTCCCAGGGGACCGGGGAGCTGTTTTTT.

The chain carries TRBV29-1 and TRBJ1-2; TRBD1 might be the D (5 bases). The CDR3 is 13 residues long. CDR1 SQVTM and CDR2 ANQGSEA come from the germline V gene. The germline V and J ends were trimmed by 5 bases and 2 bases, with 12 bases remaining between them. CDR3 sequence (DNA): TGCAGCGTTTCGACAGAGCTAAACTATGGCTACACCTTC. This encodes CSVSTELNYGYTF.

The V gene is TRBV6-2 or TRBV6-3, the J gene TRBJ1-2, with D unclear. V shed 2 bases and J shed 1 base, with 5 bases lying between them. This CDR3 is built from 13 residues. Germline assignment: CDR1 MNHEY and CDR2 SVGEGT. Here the CDR3 DNA reads TGTGCCAGCAGTTACGTCAGTAACTATGGCTACACCTTC. Its translation is CASSYVSNYGYTF.

The chain joins TRBV5-1 to TRBJ2-7, with 11 bases that match TRBD2. CDR1 SGHRS and CDR2 YFSETQ come from the germline V gene. The junction had 10 bases not matched to a gene; V was cut back by 4 bases and J by 1 base. The CDR3 extends over 17 amino acids. For the CDR3, the DNA is TGCGCCAGCAGCGGCGGGACTAGCGGATCTACTTCCTACGAGCAGTACTTC. It yields the protein CASSGGTSGSTSYEQYF. Together with reference TRBV5-1 and TRBJ2-7, the CDR3 gives the full variable domain: KAGVTQTPRYLIKTRGQQVTLSCSPISGHRSVSWYQQTPGQGLQFLFEYFSETQRNKGNFPGRFSGRQFSNSRSEMNVSTLELGDSALYLCASSGGTSGSTSYEQYFGPGTRLTVT.

V usage is TRBV29-1 and J usage is TRBJ1-2; 9 bases map to TRBD1. The CDR3 covers 14 residues. Per germline, CDR1 SQVTM and CDR2 ANQGSEA. V lost 7 bases and J lost 2; bases outside the gene matches: 8. The CDR3 DNA follows: TGCAGCGCCCACCCCGGACAGGGGAACTATGGCTACACCTTC. Translation: CSAHPGQGNYGYTF.

V gene TRBV10-2 combines with J gene TRBJ2-3; the D gene is possibly TRBD1 (6 bases). Germline V CDR1 and CDR2: WSHSY, SAAADI. With 7 bases removed from V and 0 bases from J, the gap between germline ends came to 14 bases. The CDR3 is 15 amino acids. The DNA of the CDR3 is TGCGCCAGCAATTCGATACAGGGAAGCACAGATACGCAGTATTTT. This codes for CASNSIQGSTDTQYF.

V usage is TRBV6-5 and J usage is TRBJ1-1, with D perhaps matching TRBD1 (6 bases). The CDR3 has 15 residues. The V and J ends lost 1 base and 2 bases respectively, with 11 bases between them. CDR1 MNHEY and CDR2 SVGAGI come from the germline V gene. CDR3 in DNA: TGTGCCAGCAGTTACTGGGAGGGGGGCAACACTGAAGCTTTCTTT. It specifies CASSYWEGGNTEAFF.

The CDR3, as DNA: TGTGCCTGGAGTCCCCCGGGCAGGGGGGGAAGACAGCCCCAGCATTTT. This translates into CAWSPPGRGGRQPQHF. V usage is TRBV30 and J usage is TRBJ1-5; TRBD1 matches at 7 bases. V lost 2 bases to trimming and J lost 7 bases; unmatched junction nucleotides: 14. Germline CDR1 reads GTSNPN; CDR2 reads SVGIG (reference sequence). The CDR3 is 16 amino acids.

V usage is TRBV25-1 and J usage is TRBJ2-7, with TRBD2 matching 7 bases. Trimming removed 6 bases from V and 5 bases from J; junction bases left unmatched: 7. Germline CDR1 is MGHDK and CDR2 is SYGVNS. The CDR3 is 13 residues long. The chain's CDR3 is CASSYLRGDEQYF. Written as DNA, the CDR3 is TGTGCCAGCAGCTACTTACGGGGGGACGAGCAGTACTTC.

The chain is built from TRBV6-5 and TRBJ2-7; D may be TRBD1 or TRBD2 (5 bases each). The germline V gene encodes CDR1 MNHEY and CDR2 SVGAGI. Between the trimmed V and J ends, which lost 2 bases and 4 bases, there was a span of 15 bases. CDR3 length: 15 amino acids. The CDR3 protein is CASSYTAGGGYEQYF. Written as DNA, the CDR3 is TGTGCCAGCAGTTACACGGCTGGGGGTGGGTACGAGCAGTACTTC.

The V call is TRBV7-2, the J call TRBJ2-5; no definite D call. The V end was cut by 1 base, the J end by 5 bases, with 8 bases between. CDR3 length equals 13 residues. The germline V gene encodes CDR1 SGHTA and CDR2 FQGNSA. CDR3 DNA: TGTGCCAGCAGCTTAGACCAGGTGGAGACCCAGTACTTC. It yields the protein CASSLDQVETQYF.

CDR3 nucleotide sequence: TGTGCCAGCAGAATGGCCCCGGTAGAGACCCAGTACTTC. Protein: CASRMAPVETQYF. The chain joins TRBV28 to TRBJ2-5, with D uncertain. The germline CDR1 and CDR2 sequences are MDHEN and SYDVKM. The CDR3 spans 13 residues. V dropped 6 bases and J dropped 4 bases, with 12 bases sitting between them.

V gene TRBV19 combines with J gene TRBJ2-1; D may be TRBD2 (5 bases). CDR3 length: 13 residues. V dropped 1 base and J dropped 8 bases, with 9 bases sitting between them. The germline CDR1 and CDR2 sequences are LNHDA and SQIVND (reference sequence). The DNA for the CDR3 is TGTGCCAGTAGTATAGTTGGGAGCGATGAGCAGTTCTTC. This translates into CASSIVGSDEQFF.

This clone was counted once. This rearrangement joins TRBV30 to TRBJ2-3, with 9 bases that match TRBD2. V gave up 2 bases and J gave up 1 base; unmatched junction bases: 4. The V gene's germline CDR1 is GTSNPN and CDR2 SVGIG (reference sequence). This CDR3 region has 15 residues. The CDR3 region is CAWSRGTSRTDTQYF. CDR3 coding DNA: TGTGCCTGGAGTAGGGGGACTAGCCGCACAGATACGCAGTATTTT.

The chain links TRBV20-1 to TRBJ2-1; D remains unclear. Germline values: CDR1 DFQATT, CDR2 SNEGSKA (reference sequence). The CDR3 is 13 amino acids. The ends were cut back, 3 bases at V and 2 bases at J, with 8 bases in the middle. The DNA for the CDR3 is TGCAGTGCTAGTACTACCCCCTACAATGAGCAGTTCTTC. Protein sequence: CSASTTPYNEQFF.

This sequence joins TRBV18 and TRBJ1-2; D remains unclear. Trimming took off 4 bases at V and 2 bases at J, with 11 bases between the two ends. Germline lookup yields CDR1 KGHSH and CDR2 LQKENI. The CDR3 length is 14 residues. CDR3 bases: TGTGCCAGCTCACTAATGGCACCAAACTATGGCTACACCTTC. Translating it yields CASSLMAPNYGYTF.

This sequence joins TRBV19 and TRBJ2-3; 8 bases fit TRBD2. Unmatched junction bases numbered 3, after V lost 6 bases and J lost 4 bases. Germline lookup yields CDR1 LNHDA and CDR2 SQIVND (reference sequence). The CDR3 has 13 amino acids. CDR3 nucleotides: TGTGCCAGTAGCGGGGGGGCGTCAGATACGCAGTATTTT. As protein: CASSGGASDTQYF.

The chain carries TRBV5-6 and TRBJ2-2; 7 bases match TRBD1. Looked up from germline, CDR1 is SGHDT and CDR2 is YYEEEE. The CDR3 covers 15 residues. After removal of 4 bases from V and 6 bases from J, the junction contained 9 bases not matched to a gene. CDR3 in DNA: TGTGCCAGCAGCAACCCTATTAGGGGGCCCGGGGAGCTGTTTTTT. Residues: CASSNPIRGPGELFF.

The V gene is TRBV9, the J gene TRBJ2-7; tentative D call: TRBD1 (5 bases). Per germline, CDR1 SGDLS and CDR2 YYNGEE. Trimming took 2 bases from V and 3 from J, leaving 6 bases between them. This CDR3 has 12 residues. The CDR3 spells CASSVDSYEQYF. DNA of the CDR3: TGTGCCAGCAGCGTTGACAGCTACGAGCAGTACTTC. Full variable domain (rest looked up from reference TRBV9 and TRBJ2-7): DSGVTQTPKHLITATGQRVTLRCSPRSGDLSVYWYQQSLDQGLQFLIQYYNGEERAKGNILERFSAQQFPDLHSELNLSSLELGDSALYFCASSVDSYEQYFGPGTRLTVT.

The CDR3 here is CASSQDFRGNTEAFF. The CDR3 DNA sequence: TGCGCCAGCAGCCAAGATTTCAGGGGGAACACTGAAGCTTTCTTT. V usage is TRBV4-3 and J usage is TRBJ1-1; maybe TRBD1 (6 bases). Germline CDR1 reads LGHNA; CDR2 reads YSLEER. The CDR3 has 15 residues. V lost 0 bases to trimming and J lost 1 base, with 9 bases between them.

A few counts support this clone. The chain carries TRBV19 and TRBJ2-7; D may correspond to TRBD1 or TRBD2 (6 bases each). Trimming left V 6 bases short and J 7 bases short, with 16 bases between. This CDR3 is 13 amino acids long. CDR1 and CDR2 (germline): LNHDA, SQIVND (reference sequence). CDR3 DNA sequence: TGTGCCAGTAGCAGGGGCCCGGAGGGGGAGCAGTACTTC. It specifies CASSRGPEGEQYF. Drawing the rest from reference TRBV19 and TRBJ2-7, the complete variable domain is DGGITQSPKYLFRKEGQNVTLSCEQNLNHDAMYWYRQDPGQGLRLIYYSQIVNDFQKGDIAEGYSVSREKKESFPLTVTSAQKNPTAFYLCASSRGPEGEQYFGPGTRLTVT.

This rearrangement joins TRBV5-6 to TRBJ1-1, with D uncertain. Germline CDR1 reads SGHDT; CDR2 reads YYEEEE. The CDR3 totals 11 residues. V lost 0 bases, J lost 6 bases, and 3 bases lay in between. The CDR3 protein is CASSLGAEAFF. The CDR3 nucleotides read TGTGCCAGCAGCTTGGGCGCTGAAGCTTTCTTT.

The V gene is TRBV28, the J gene TRBJ1-4; tentative D call: TRBD1 (6 bases). The germline gives CDR1 MDHEN, CDR2 SYDVKM. Between the trimmed V and J ends, which lost 5 bases and 8 bases, there was a span of 15 bases. This CDR3 is 14 amino acids long. This chain's CDR3 is CASSVSDRTEKLFF. CDR3 nucleotide sequence: TGTGCCAGCAGTGTGTCGGACAGAACGGAAAAACTGTTTTTT.